This TCR beta chain was documented in a study of T cell responses to AZD1222 COVID-19 vaccine. Study-wide results and caveats: The repertoires were collected only after the peak T cell response.

The method was immunoSEQ multiplex PCR; TCRdb's version includes in-frame clones alone and lacks a portion of them. Among about 89,000 clones listed, roughly 86% were seen once. The germline gives CDR1 MNHNS, CDR2 SASEGT. This CDR3 region has 17 residues. The junction had 8 bases not matched to a gene; V was cut back by 3 bases and J by 5 bases. Of note for this clone: Its antigen is not known.

The chain links TRBV6-1 to TRBJ2-5; 14 nucleotides line up with TRBD2. Sequenced material: peripheral blood, taken 28 days after the second AZD1222 dose. The clonotype originates from an adult who received the AZD1222 COVID-19 vaccine. The CDR3 spells CASSDGTSGRWRETQYF. Here the CDR3 DNA reads TGTGCCAGCAGTGACGGGACTAGCGGGAGATGGCGGGAGACCCAGTACTTC.